The entry below describes one T cell receptor (beta chain). The data derive from a study of shared clonotypes between healthy human individuals. Naive CD8 cells lacked CD45RO and underwent positive selection for CCR7, leaving out terminally differentiated effector memory CD45RA+ cells. Clones were read by immunoSEQ multiplex PCR, and TCRdb kept only the in-frame ones, dropping some. Altogether a few million clones are present, about 93% being singletons, with the ten largest covering around 1.8%. The source is a man aged 18 to 29 in good health. Some clones in this sample may be carry-over from other donors' samples. The sequenced sample was naive CD8+ T cells from PBMCs.

The CDR3 region is CASSLRTAQETQYF. The CDR3 region has the DNA TGTGCCAGCAGCTTAAGAACAGCTCAAGAGACCCAGTACTTC. This chain joins TRBV7-8 and TRBJ2-5; D call uncertain. CDR3 length: 14 residues. V was clipped by 2 bases and J by 2 bases, with 9 bases between them. Germline V CDR1 and CDR2: SGHVS, FQNEAQ.